Following are 2 T cell receptor beta chains from one sample sequenced in a study of Graves' ophthalmopathy and Graves' hyperthyroidism. Amplified TCR beta CDR3 regions were obtained using RNA transcripts as template. First-round RT-PCR with HTBI primers preceded a second-round multiplex PCR. A single record per CDR3 protein comes from TCRdb applying MiXCR to the multiplex PCR reads. The sample records 450,000 or so distinct CDR3 sequences, under 15% being singletons. The specimen was blood. The origin of the receptors is a woman in her twenties or thirties with Graves' ophthalmopathy.

The chain employs TRBV2 and TRBJ1-3, with D possibly being TRBD1 (6 bases). Germline values: CDR1 SNHLY, CDR2 FYNNEI. Trimming removed 8 bases from V and 0 bases from J, with 11 bases in between. This CDR3 is built from 14 residues. The CDR3 nucleotides read TGTGCCAGCGGGGTGACAGGCTCTGGAAACACCATATATTTT. It yields the protein CASGVTGSGNTIYF.

In this sample, this clonotype turned up a few times. The CDR3 DNA reads TGTGCCAGCAGTCCCCAGACAGGGTTTAATGAGCAGTTCTTC. Its protein product is CASSPQTGFNEQFF. This chain links TRBV27 with TRBJ2-1, with TRBD1 matching 7 bases. V gave up 5 bases and J gave up 7 bases; unmatched junction bases: 8. The CDR3 spans 14 residues. Germline CDR1 MNHEY, CDR2 SMNVEV (reference sequence).